This TCR beta chain emerged from a study of cytomegalovirus exposure and HLA in healthy donors (TCRdb year 2017). At the level of the whole study: An earlier analysis of approximately 640 of the donors reported 250 to 300 Gb of sequence data and around 110 million unique TCR beta sequences from 190 million or so T cells. The aim of the study was to test whether cataloging public T cell receptors could identify signatures of past pathogen exposure. The study profiled the T cell repertoires of hundreds of subjects by immunosequencing and related them to cytomegalovirus serostatus. Typing coverage differed by locus: A, B, C, DRB1 and DQB1 were typed in roughly 620-630 donors, DQA1 in 522, DPA1 in 600 to 610, and DPB1 in around 440. Among around 400 genotyped donors of the cohort, an average of approximately 220,000 unique TCR beta nucleotide sequences was sequenced per donor, of which roughly 18% were non-productive. In the later analysis, no new phenotypic data were used to find candidate immune exposures; instead, reliance was placed on TCR beta sequences and their occurrence across donors. An earlier analysis of 500 to 650 of the donors applied high-throughput TCR beta sequencing to assess whether each TCR beta V gene segment acted as functional or pseudogenic. A later analysis re-examined previously published TCR beta repertoires from several hundred donors and added high-resolution HLA genotyping to investigate patterns of TCR occurrence. The study combined high-throughput TCR immunosequencing, statistical association of individual TCRs with disease status, and machine learning to predict cytomegalovirus infection status. An early release that covered roughly 600 HLA-typed donors contained around 300 gigabases of sequencing data and around 85 million unique TCR sequences. HLA typing included class I and class II loci at four-digit resolution. All discovery cohort repertoires had been generated on a single sequencing platform. A later genetic analysis used genome-wide SNP genotypes for about 60% of the roughly 670 donors, treating that subset as a discovery cohort. Donor age, sex, ethnicity and CMV serostatus were compiled together with the repertoire data. Roughly 5 DR-DQ haplotypes were handled as single units for association and clustering, since linkage in the cohort was strong. Along with the roughly 670-subject first cohort, a separate validation cohort of 120 different subjects was used. Of the roughly 390 genotyped donors, over 80% were placed in the genetic ancestry cluster associated with self-reported Caucasian donors. Study-level results and caveats: In a later analysis, over 15,000 TCR beta sequences were associated with specific HLA alleles at a false discovery rate of 0.05. A cluster of highly shared sequence variants was judged likely to be a technical artifact of the sequencing pipeline. This cohort had only TCR beta chains sequenced, and the lack of alpha or paired-chain data limited which features could be detected. A further reported finding was that TCR beta sequences accurately predicted the HLA-A and HLA-B alleles for most subjects in the first cohort. A later genetic analysis associated a missense DCLRE1C variant with V-gene and J-gene trimming of TCR beta chains, and an independent cohort replicated the association. Compared with equally common non-associated chains, HLA-associated TCR beta chains in a later analysis were more clonally expanded and had lower generation probabilities. Some IMGT-functional V segments, including TRBV6-2 and TRBV6-3, could not be told apart with the 87-base-pair reads, so those segments were excluded. Because HLA typing was unavailable for some donors at each locus, only the typed subset was used in association tests. Approximately 18 rarely observed V segments, including chromosome 9 orphons, were excluded from the earlier analysis of approximately 600 of the donors because counts were too low. In a later analysis, the rate of TCR association differed among HLA loci, with DRB1 alleles having the most associated TCRs and HLA-C alleles having the fewest. Strong co-occurrence of HLA alleles, especially DR and DQ, made assigning TCR associations to individual alleles difficult. A total of fewer than 200 TCR beta chains were listed by the study as associated with cytomegalovirus. Broadly in line with IMGT annotations, most TCR beta V segments showed up in productive rearrangements about 87% or about 30% of the time in an earlier analysis of about 500 of the donors. Linkage disequilibrium might explain the correlated functional status among segregating V segments, but an unknown experimental factor could not be ruled out. Presence/absence analyses assumed roughly uniform sequencing depth across donors, an assumption that may not hold. It was suggested by the authors that the approach could potentially be generalized to other disease states and immunological phenotypes. According to a later genetic analysis, donors in an Asian-associated ancestry cluster had fewer N-insertions in productive TCRs than the roughly 670-donor mean. For the cohort, immune exposure information was limited to CMV serostatus. In vitro tests confirmed that a few of the cytomegalovirus-associated TCR beta chains recognize cytomegalovirus antigens. In a later analysis, several top co-occurrence clusters were reported to appear linked to parvovirus B19, influenza, CMV and Epstein-Barr virus. In both the original and validation cohorts, the classifier was reported to diagnose cytomegalovirus status with high specificity and sensitivity. Across donors, most TCR sequences were observed very rarely, whereas some public TCRs were present in many individuals. A later analysis found that most CMV-associated TCR beta chains appeared HLA-restricted, with HLA associations seemingly driven largely by CMV exposure.

Remarks on this clone: There is no known antigen for this receptor. No clone much larger than this one lies a single base away; base qualities are absent.

For this chain, trimming is 2 bases at the V end and 3 bases at the J end, and the number of junction bases without a gene match is 5. The CDR3 covers 15 residues, taking in both the cysteine and the phenylalanine. Just CDR3 DNA is preserved here, 45 bases in frame from base 1. The CDR1 and CDR2 encoded by the germline V gene (reference sequence) are MNHNY and SVGAGI. The library was produced with the immunoSEQ multiplex PCR assay. A mixture of 60 forward primers for TCR Vbeta segments and 13 reverse primers for TCR Jbeta segments was used in the multiplex PCR. The CDR3 region of rearranged TCR beta genes was amplified from genomic DNA by a multiplex PCR assay. The Illumina HiSeq System was used to sequence the amplified TCR beta libraries as 87-base-pair reads. In the paper's pipeline: A later analysis tallied 75 million to 95 million unique TCR beta chains across the 550 to 850 repertoires, and around 12 million of those chains were shared by two or more donors. A nearest-neighbor algorithm error-corrected the raw reads and collapsed the reads into unique sequences, merging closely related sequences to remove PCR and sequencing errors. CDR3 sequences were aligned to IMGT reference sequences to assign V, D and J gene segments. For a sequence to be retained, at least a six-nucleotide match to both a V gene segment and a J gene segment was required. A rearrangement was called productive if the CDR3 had no stop codons and remained in frame with V and J, and every other rearrangement was called non-productive. CDR3 was defined by IMGT convention, running from the second conserved V-encoded cysteine to the conserved J-encoded phenylalanine. In an earlier analysis of approximately 500 of the donors, sequences lacking an unambiguous match to a single V gene segment were excluded. In an earlier analysis of roughly 500 of the donors, V segments were called functional above 56.7% productive rearrangements and were called segregating when the between-donor standard deviation exceeded 5%. A statistical classification framework was built to diagnose cytomegalovirus status from the catalog of TCR beta chain sequences. A later analysis assigned V and J genes by comparing TCR nucleotide sequences with IMGT/GENE-DB human TR gene sequences. Using the TCRdist pipeline, a later analysis assigned CDR3 sequences along with most-parsimonious VDJ recombination scenarios. In a later analysis, each TCR beta chain was defined by its CDR3 amino acid sequence together with its V-gene family, and reads without a unique V-gene family were excluded. To address suspected cross-contamination and a sequencing artifact, a later analysis removed approximately 600 highly shared, low-generation-probability nucleotide sequences. A later analysis calculated a clonal expansion index for each public chain from normalized within-repertoire ranks of inferred template counts. In a later analysis, generation probabilities were computed with a VDJ recombination model fitted to out-of-frame rearrangements, and the resulting probabilities were checked against IGoR. In a later analysis, TCR-TCR, TCR-HLA and TCR-CMV co-occurrence was scored with hypergeometric tests, and a repertoire-size bias correction was applied to TCR pairs. In a later analysis, false discovery rates were estimated by permuting HLA or CMV assignments 20 times. A later analysis grouped co-occurring TCRs with DBSCAN, adding TCRdist sequence similarity when clustering within HLA-allele-positive subsets. Repertoires with fewer than 30,000 or more than 120,000 public chains, plus five repertoires with anomalous nucleotide sharing, were excluded from co-occurrence clustering. This is the immuneACCESS table as TCRdb keeps it, with only in-frame sequences that have V and J called. A part of the clones is gone; compared with another copy, unresolved V genes explain less than half, and the rest is unexplained. For V, J and clone size, that table is used; D and trimming come from the DNA. The sample table lists 150,000 to 200,000 clones, approximately 71% of them with a count of one. Less than 1.5% of the sample belongs to the ten largest clones.

The cohort comprised some 730 healthy bone marrow donors. At the time of sampling, all cohort members were nominally healthy, though unrecorded immune exposures were likely present. The donor tested CMV seronegative, placing the donor among the 350 or so seronegative members of the cohort. A peripheral blood sample was provided by each donor, and peripheral blood mononuclear cells were used for TCR beta sequencing. The Qiagen DNeasy Blood Extraction Kit was used to extract genomic DNA from the blood cell samples. Sequenced sample: PBMCs. The rearranged chain carries TRBV6-6 and TRBJ1-2, with 8 bases matching TRBD1. The receptor's source is a man aged 50-59 years in good health and CMV-seronegative. The nucleotide sequence is TGTGCCAGCAGTTACAATCCAGGGGGCTACTATGGCTACACCTTC. This gives the protein CASSYNPGGYYGYTF.